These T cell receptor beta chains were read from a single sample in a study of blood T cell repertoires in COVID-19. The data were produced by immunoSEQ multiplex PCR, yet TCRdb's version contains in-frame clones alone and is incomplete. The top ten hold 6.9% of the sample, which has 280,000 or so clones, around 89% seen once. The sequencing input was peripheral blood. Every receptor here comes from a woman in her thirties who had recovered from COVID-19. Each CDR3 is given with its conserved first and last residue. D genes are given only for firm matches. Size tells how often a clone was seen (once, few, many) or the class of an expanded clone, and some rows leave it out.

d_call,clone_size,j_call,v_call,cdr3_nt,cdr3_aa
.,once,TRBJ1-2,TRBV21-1,TGTGCCAGCGAGAGGGTGGGAGGGATAGGTGGCTACACCTTC,CASERVGGIGGYTF
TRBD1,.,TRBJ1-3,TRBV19,TGTGCCAGTAGTAGTCCCCGGGACAGCGACTCTGGAAACACCATATATTTT,CASSSPRDSDSGNTIYF
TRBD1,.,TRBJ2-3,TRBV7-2,TGTGCCAGCAGCTTAGTAGGGGGACAGGGCGCGACAGATACGCAGTATTTT,CASSLVGGQGATDTQYF
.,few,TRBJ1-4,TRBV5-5,TGTGCCAGCAGCCGCTCGGACTTCTCAGCAACTAATGAAAAACTGTTTTTT,CASSRSDFSATNEKLFF
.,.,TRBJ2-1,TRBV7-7,TGTGCCAGCAGCTTAGGGCAGGGAATTGGGAATGAGCAGTTCTTC,CASSLGQGIGNEQFF
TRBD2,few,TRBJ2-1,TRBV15,TGTGCCACCAGCAGACGTACCGGGACTAGCGGAACCAATGAGCAGTTCTTC,CATSRRTGTSGTNEQFF
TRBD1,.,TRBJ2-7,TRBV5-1,TGCGCCAGCAGCGTGGCCGCCGGGACAGGGTCCCACGAGCAGTACTTC,CASSVAAGTGSHEQYF
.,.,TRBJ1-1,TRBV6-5,TGTGCCAGCACCCCGGTCGGGAGGGGATCGACTGAAGCTTTCTTT,CASTPVGRGSTEAFF
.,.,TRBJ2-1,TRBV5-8,TGTGCCAGCAGCCGATCGGGGAATGAGCAGTTCTTC,CASSRSGNEQFF
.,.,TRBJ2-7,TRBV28,TGTGCCAGCAGTGGAGCGGCCTACTACGAGCAGTACTTC,CASSGAAYYEQYF
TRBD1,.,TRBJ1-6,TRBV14,TGTGCCAGCAGCCAGGCGGACAGGGGGCCTCTTTCACCCCTCCACTTT,CASSQADRGPLSPLHF
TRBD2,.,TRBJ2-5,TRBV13,TGTGCCAGCAGCTCTAGACTAGCGGGGTACCAAGAGACCCAGTACTTC,CASSSRLAGYQETQYF
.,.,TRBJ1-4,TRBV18,TGTGCCAGCTCACCCGAACCACCGGGAACTAATGAAAAACTGTTTTTT,CASSPEPPGTNEKLFF
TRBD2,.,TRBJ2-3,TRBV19,TGTGCCAGTAGTTTTGCCCCGATACAGCGGGGGGTACGATCGCAGTATTTT,CASSFAPIQRGVRSQYF
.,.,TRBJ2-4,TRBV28,TGTGCCAGCAGTCCGTATGGGGGCGGAAACATTCAGTACTTC,CASSPYGGGNIQYF
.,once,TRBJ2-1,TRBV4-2,TGTGCCAGCAGCCAAATCGGGGAGAATGAGCAGTTCTTC,CASSQIGENEQFF
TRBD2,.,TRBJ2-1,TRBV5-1,TGCGCCAGCAGCTCTAGCGGGGTGGCGGGAAATGAGCAGTTCTTC,CASSSSGVAGNEQFF
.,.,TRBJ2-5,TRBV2,TGTGCCAGCCAAGCCGGGACAACAGAAAGGGAGACCCAGTACTTC,CASQAGTTERETQYF
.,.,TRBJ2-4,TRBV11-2,TGTGCCAGCAGCTTAGATTTCGACTCCCTTTTGGACTTC,CASSLDFDSLLDF
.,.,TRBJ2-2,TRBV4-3,TGCGCCAGCAGTCCTAAGCCCGGAGGGCCCGGGGAGCTGTTTTTT,CASSPKPGGPGELFF
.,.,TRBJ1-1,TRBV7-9,TGTGCCAGCGGGGCAGGGGCTAACACTGAAGCTTTCTTT,CASGAGANTEAFF
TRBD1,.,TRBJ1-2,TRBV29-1,TGCAGCATTACCGGGACAGGATTCTTGAACTATGGCTACACCTTC,CSITGTGFLNYGYTF
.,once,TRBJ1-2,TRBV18,TGTGCCAGCTCACCACCCCCGGACAGTGGATATGGCTACACCTTC,CASSPPPDSGYGYTF
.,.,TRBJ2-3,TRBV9,TGTGCCAGCAGCGTATCCGCAGGCACAGATACGCAGTATTTT,CASSVSAGTDTQYF
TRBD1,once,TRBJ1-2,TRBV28,TGTGCCAGCAGTCCGAGAGGGGGCAACTATGGCTACACCTTC,CASSPRGGNYGYTF
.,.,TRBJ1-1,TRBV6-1,TGTGCCAGCAGTGAAGCGAAAAATTGGATACGGGGTTCAAACACTGAAGCTTTCTTT,CASSEAKNWIRGSNTEAFF
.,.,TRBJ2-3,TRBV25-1,TGTGCCAGCAGTGAATTCGGTGAGGATACGCAGTATTTT,CASSEFGEDTQYF
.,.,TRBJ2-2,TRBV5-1,TGCGCCAGCAGCTTGTATATACAGCCGAACACCGGGGAGCTGTTTTTT,CASSLYIQPNTGELFF
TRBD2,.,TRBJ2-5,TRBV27,TGTGCCAGCAGTCAGGGACTAGCGGGAGAGACCCAGTACTTC,CASSQGLAGETQYF
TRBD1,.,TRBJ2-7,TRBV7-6,TGTGCCAGCAGCTTAGGGGGGGTGACAGGGGAATACGAGCAGTACTTC,CASSLGGVTGEYEQYF
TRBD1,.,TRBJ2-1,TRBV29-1,TGCAGCGTTGAGGGACAGACCTACAATGAGCAGTTCTTC,CSVEGQTYNEQFF
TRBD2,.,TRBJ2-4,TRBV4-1,TGCGCCAGCAGCCCGCAGGCCCTCGGGGGGGCCAAAAACATTCAGTACTTC,CASSPQALGGAKNIQYF
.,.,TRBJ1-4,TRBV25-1,TGTGCCAGCAGTGAACGAAGACAGGCCATGAATGAAAAACTGTTTTTT,CASSERRQAMNEKLFF
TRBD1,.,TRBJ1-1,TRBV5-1,TGCGCCAGCCGAATAGGAGGACAGGGGGCTACTGAAGCTTTCTTT,CASRIGGQGATEAFF
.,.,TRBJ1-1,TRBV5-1,TGCGCCAGCAGCGGAGGGACGGCTGGGGGGAGAACTGAAGCTTTCTTT,CASSGGTAGGRTEAFF